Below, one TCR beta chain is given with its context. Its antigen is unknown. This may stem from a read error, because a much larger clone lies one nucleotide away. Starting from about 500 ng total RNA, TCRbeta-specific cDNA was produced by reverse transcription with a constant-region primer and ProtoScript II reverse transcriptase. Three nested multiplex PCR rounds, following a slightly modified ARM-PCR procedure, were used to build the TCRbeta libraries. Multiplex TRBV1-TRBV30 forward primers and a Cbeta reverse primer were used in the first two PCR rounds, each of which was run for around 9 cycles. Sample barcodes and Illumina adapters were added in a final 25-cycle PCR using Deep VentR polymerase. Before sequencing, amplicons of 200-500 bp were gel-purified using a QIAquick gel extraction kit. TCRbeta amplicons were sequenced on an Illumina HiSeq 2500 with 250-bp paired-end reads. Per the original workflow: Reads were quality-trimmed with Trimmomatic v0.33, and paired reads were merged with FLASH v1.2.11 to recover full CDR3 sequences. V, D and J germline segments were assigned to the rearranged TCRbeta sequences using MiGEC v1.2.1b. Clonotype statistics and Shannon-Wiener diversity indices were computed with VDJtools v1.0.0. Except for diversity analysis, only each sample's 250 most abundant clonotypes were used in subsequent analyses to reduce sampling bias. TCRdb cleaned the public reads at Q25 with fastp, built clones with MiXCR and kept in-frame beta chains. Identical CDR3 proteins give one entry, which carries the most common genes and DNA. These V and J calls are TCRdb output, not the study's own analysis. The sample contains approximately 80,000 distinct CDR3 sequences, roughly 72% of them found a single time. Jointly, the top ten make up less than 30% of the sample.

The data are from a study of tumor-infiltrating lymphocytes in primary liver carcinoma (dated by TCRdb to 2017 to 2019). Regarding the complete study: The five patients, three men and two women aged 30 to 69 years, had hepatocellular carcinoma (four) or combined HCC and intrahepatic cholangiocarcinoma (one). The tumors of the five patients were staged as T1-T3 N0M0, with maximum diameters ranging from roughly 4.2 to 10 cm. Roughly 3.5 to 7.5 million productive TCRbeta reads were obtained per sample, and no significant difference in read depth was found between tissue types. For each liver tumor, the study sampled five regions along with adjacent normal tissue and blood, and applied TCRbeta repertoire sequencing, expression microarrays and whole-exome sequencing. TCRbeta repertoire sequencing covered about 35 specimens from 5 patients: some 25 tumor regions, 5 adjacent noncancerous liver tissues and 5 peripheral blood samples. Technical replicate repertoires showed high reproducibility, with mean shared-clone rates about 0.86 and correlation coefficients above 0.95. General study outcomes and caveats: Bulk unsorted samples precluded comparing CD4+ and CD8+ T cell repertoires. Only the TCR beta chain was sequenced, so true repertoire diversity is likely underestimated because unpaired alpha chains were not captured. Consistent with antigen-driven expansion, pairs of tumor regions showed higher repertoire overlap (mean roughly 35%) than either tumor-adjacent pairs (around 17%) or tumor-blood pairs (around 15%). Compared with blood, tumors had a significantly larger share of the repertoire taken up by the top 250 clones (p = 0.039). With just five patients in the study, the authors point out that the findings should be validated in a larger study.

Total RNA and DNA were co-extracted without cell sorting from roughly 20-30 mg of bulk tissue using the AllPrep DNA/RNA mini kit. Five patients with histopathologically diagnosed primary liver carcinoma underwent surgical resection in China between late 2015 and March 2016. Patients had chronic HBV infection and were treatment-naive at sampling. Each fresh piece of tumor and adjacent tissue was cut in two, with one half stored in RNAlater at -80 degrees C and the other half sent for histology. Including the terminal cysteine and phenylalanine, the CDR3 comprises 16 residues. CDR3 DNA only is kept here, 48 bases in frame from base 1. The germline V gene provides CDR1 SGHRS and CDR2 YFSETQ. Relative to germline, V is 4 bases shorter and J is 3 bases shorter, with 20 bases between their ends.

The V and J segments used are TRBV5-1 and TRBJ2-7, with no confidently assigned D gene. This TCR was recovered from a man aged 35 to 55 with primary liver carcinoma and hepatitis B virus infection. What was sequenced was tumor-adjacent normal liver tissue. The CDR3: CASSGTSSGYCYEQYF. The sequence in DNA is TGCGCCAGCAGCGGAACTTCCTCAGGATACTGCTACGAGCAGTACTTC.